This TCR beta chain was identified during a study of cytomegalovirus exposure and HLA in healthy donors. Use of 60 Vbeta and 13 Jbeta primers characterized the PCR. Data came from immunoSEQ multiplex PCR; TCRdb stores just in-frame clones and leaves some out. This sample has about 120,000 clones, with roughly 80% found just once. CDR1 and CDR2 (germline): KGHSH, LQKENI. V was pared by 6 bases and J by 1 base, with 29 bases between. This CDR3 spans 20 amino acids. The sample was PBMCs. The clonotype was recovered from a female donor in good health and CMV-seropositive. The genes are TRBV18 and TRBJ2-3; D possibly corresponds to TRBD1 (6 bases). DNA for the CDR3: TGTGCCAGCTCCTCCACTCGCCAGGACAGAGTTCCTTTTCGCACAGATACGCAGTATTTT. Protein: CASSSTRQDRVPFRTDTQYF. Combining the CDR3 with reference TRBV18 and TRBJ2-3 gives the whole variable domain NAGVMQNPRHLVRRRGQEARLRCSPMKGHSHVYWYRQLPEEGLKFMVYLQKENIIDESGMPKERFSAEFPKEGPSILRIQQVVRGDSAAYFCASSSTRQDRVPFRTDTQYFGPGTRLTVL.